The present T cell receptor (beta chain) was sequenced within a study of OX40 agonist ivuxolimab in advanced cancers. At the level of the study: Ivuxolimab, an antibody that agonizes OX40 (CD134), was administered to the patients. Study-level findings and limits: Blood T cells, both CD4+ and CD8+, expanded clonally by week 6 at 0.1 to 3.0 mg/kg.

Remarks on this clone: Antigen unknown.

There are 13 residues in the CDR3. Germline CDR1 is SGHRS and CDR2 is YFSETQ. V was trimmed by 0 bases and J by 7 bases, leaving 7 bases between them. Clones were sequenced by immunoSEQ multiplex PCR, and TCRdb holds only the in-frame ones, with some missing. Among roughly 63,000 clones listed, around 91% were seen once. The TCR comes from an adult with an advanced solid tumor such as melanoma, head and neck, liver or kidney cancer. Sequenced material: CD4+ or CD8+ T cells sorted from blood, taken in a trial of the OX40 agonist ivuxolimab. The genes are TRBV5-1 and TRBJ1-4; D not certain. CDR3 amino acids: CASSLGYGEKLFF. CDR3 sequence (DNA): TGCGCCAGCAGCTTGGGGTATGGTGAAAAACTGTTTTTT.